This TCR beta chain was sequenced in a study of cytomegalovirus exposure and HLA in healthy donors. Every donor was a healthy person donating bone marrow. Remarks on this clone: The antigen is undetermined.

Trimming shortened V by 5 bases and J by 5 bases, and 18 bases separated the two germline ends. The CDR3 contains 15 residues. The germline V gene has CDR1 SGHNT and CDR2 YENEEA. PCR used 60 Vbeta primers and 13 Jbeta primers. This table comes from immunoSEQ multiplex PCR, and its TCRdb copy is limited to in-frame clones, with some not included. This sample carries 100,000 to 120,000 clones, over 75% of them seen once, and the ten largest clones take 2.5%. General study points: In a later analysis, HLA-C alleles had the fewest associated TCRs, DRB1 alleles the most. The investigators catalogued about 170 TCR beta chains as cytomegalovirus-associated. CMV serostatus was the sole immune exposure information available.

The specimen was PBMCs. This clonotype was obtained from a young woman in good health and CMV-seronegative. The chain joins TRBV11-3 to TRBJ2-5, with D possibly being TRBD2 (5 bases). The CDR3 coding sequence is TGTGCCAGCAGCCCGACGGTCGGGGATAGGGAGACCCAGTACTTC. Protein product: CASSPTVGDRETQYF. Full variable domain (missing parts from reference TRBV11-3 and TRBJ2-5): EAGVVQSPRYKIIEKKQPVAFWCNPISGHNTLYWYLQNLGQGPELLIRYENEEAVDDSQLPKDRFSAERLKGVDSTLKIQPAELGDSAVYLCASSPTVGDRETQYFGPGTRLLVL.